This T cell receptor (beta chain) is drawn from a study of CD8 T cells in ankylosing spondylitis. Study-wide results and caveats: Both synovial fluid and blood in reactive arthritis had previously been reported to carry some motif variants. It was reported that disease-linked clones were significantly enriched in matched ankylosing spondylitis synovial fluid.

Quantitative 5'-RACE with molecular barcodes generated TCR beta libraries. TCRdb re-called the 5' RACE reads through MiXCR, storing one row per CDR3 protein. The sample contains 50,000 to 70,000 distinct CDR3 sequences, roughly 6.1% of which appear only once. As to this clonotype: The antigen remains unidentified.

The CDR3 runs to 18 residues. Per germline, CDR1 DFQATT and CDR2 SNEGSKA (reference sequence). The junction had 14 bases not matched to a gene; V was cut back by 4 bases and J by 0 bases. The sample taken for sequencing was synovial fluid, either unsorted or a sorted T cell fraction (not recorded which). The source is a male donor with ankylosing spondylitis. The rearrangement links TRBV20-1 to TRBJ2-3; the match to TRBD2 covers 9 bases. The CDR3: CSANPRGGGRGSTDTQYF. DNA for the CDR3: TGCAGTGCTAATCCTAGAGGGGGCGGGAGGGGGAGCACAGATACGCAGTATTTT.